These T cell receptor beta chains were read from a single sample in a study of cytomegalovirus exposure and HLA in healthy donors. Profiled with immunoSEQ multiplex PCR; TCRdb holds only in-frame clones, not every one. This table holds about 160,000 clones, 82% found once. Sequencing was done on a sample of PBMCs. The receptors here all came from a middle-aged man in good health and CMV-seropositive. Both conserved end residues are part of each CDR3. The order of the fields is J gene, V gene, D gene, clone size, CDR3 DNA, CDR3 protein. D genes are given only for firm matches. The listing skips clone size in some rows; elsewhere it reads once, few, many or a size class.

j_gene: TRBJ2-7
v_gene: TRBV7-9
d_gene: .
abundance: .
CDR3nt: TGTGCCAGCAGCTCGGAGGCGGCCGAGCAGTACTTC
CDR3aa: CASSSEAAEQYF

j_gene: TRBJ2-7
v_gene: TRBV28
d_gene: TRBD2
abundance: .
CDR3nt: TGTGCCAGCAGGCTAGCGGGAGGACTAAGCTCCTACGAGCAGTACTTC
CDR3aa: CASRLAGGLSSYEQYF

j_gene: TRBJ2-5
v_gene: TRBV5-5
d_gene: TRBD1
abundance: .
CDR3nt: TGTGCCAGCAGCAGCGACAGGGGGCTCGGGGAGACCCAGTACTTC
CDR3aa: CASSSDRGLGETQYF

j_gene: TRBJ1-4
v_gene: TRBV14
d_gene: .
abundance: .
CDR3nt: TGTGCCAGCAGCCAAGAAACAGGGTATGGTGAAAAACTGTTTTTT
CDR3aa: CASSQETGYGEKLFF

j_gene: TRBJ1-5
v_gene: TRBV5-1
d_gene: .
abundance: .
CDR3nt: TGCGCCAGCAGCTTGGGTGGGGCGAGCAATCAGCCCCAGCATTTT
CDR3aa: CASSLGGASNQPQHF

j_gene: TRBJ1-1
v_gene: TRBV6-1
d_gene: .
abundance: .
CDR3nt: TGTGCCAGCACCCTTCTGACAGAGAACACTGAAGCTTTCTTT
CDR3aa: CASTLLTENTEAFF

j_gene: TRBJ2-7
v_gene: TRBV25-1
d_gene: TRBD2
abundance: .
CDR3nt: TGTGCCAGCAGTTTTAGCGGGGGGGCCTCCTACGAGCAGTACTTC
CDR3aa: CASSFSGGASYEQYF

j_gene: TRBJ2-1
v_gene: TRBV9
d_gene: TRBD2
abundance: .
CDR3nt: TGTGCCAGCAGCCGGGAGGGATATGAGCAGTTCTTC
CDR3aa: CASSREGYEQFF

j_gene: TRBJ2-7
v_gene: TRBV7-2
d_gene: TRBD2
abundance: .
CDR3nt: TGTGCCAGCAGCTTACGGCTAGCGGGAGGAAGCGACGAGCAGTACTTC
CDR3aa: CASSLRLAGGSDEQYF

j_gene: TRBJ2-1
v_gene: TRBV19
d_gene: TRBD2
abundance: .
CDR3nt: TGTGCCAGTAGTGGACTAGCGGGGGGGCCCAATGAGCAGTTCTTC
CDR3aa: CASSGLAGGPNEQFF

j_gene: TRBJ1-6
v_gene: TRBV6-5
d_gene: TRBD1
abundance: .
CDR3nt: TGTGCCAGCAGTCGAAGGGGACAGGGAGATTCACCCCTCCACTTT
CDR3aa: CASSRRGQGDSPLHF

j_gene: TRBJ2-3
v_gene: TRBV4-1
d_gene: TRBD2
abundance: few
CDR3nt: TGCGCCAGCAGCCAAGCGCCTTCTGGGACTAGCGGGAGCACAGATACGCAGTATTTT
CDR3aa: CASSQAPSGTSGSTDTQYF

j_gene: TRBJ2-7
v_gene: TRBV5-6
d_gene: .
abundance: .
CDR3nt: TGTGCCAGCAGCCTGCCTAGCCGACACTACGAGCAGTACTTC
CDR3aa: CASSLPSRHYEQYF

j_gene: TRBJ2-1
v_gene: TRBV6-1
d_gene: TRBD2
abundance: .
CDR3nt: TGTGCCAGCAGTGAAGCGATTAGCGGGGGGCTATCCTACAATGAGCAGTTCTTC
CDR3aa: CASSEAISGGLSYNEQFF

j_gene: TRBJ2-5
v_gene: TRBV7-9
d_gene: .
abundance: .
CDR3nt: TGTGCCAGCAGCTGGGGGGGCGGGGAAGAGACCCAGTACTTC
CDR3aa: CASSWGGGEETQYF

j_gene: TRBJ2-2
v_gene: TRBV19
d_gene: TRBD2
abundance: .
CDR3nt: TGTGCCAGTAGTATAGTCGGGGGGGTTACCGGGGAGCTGTTTTTT
CDR3aa: CASSIVGGVTGELFF

j_gene: TRBJ1-5
v_gene: TRBV2
d_gene: .
abundance: .
CDR3nt: TGTGCCAGCAGTGACCGGGGTAGCAATCAGCCCCAGCATTTT
CDR3aa: CASSDRGSNQPQHF

j_gene: TRBJ1-3
v_gene: TRBV19
d_gene: .
abundance: .
CDR3nt: TGTGCCAGTAGTATGGGAGGGACCTACTCTGGAAACACCATATATTTT
CDR3aa: CASSMGGTYSGNTIYF

j_gene: TRBJ2-7
v_gene: TRBV4-3
d_gene: TRBD1
abundance: .
CDR3nt: TGCGCCAGCAGCCAAGATTATCAGGGGGCCGACGAGCAGTACTTC
CDR3aa: CASSQDYQGADEQYF

j_gene: TRBJ2-2
v_gene: TRBV7-3
d_gene: TRBD1
abundance: .
CDR3nt: TGTGCCAGCAGCTTAAAACATACGGGGACAGGGGTCACCGGGGAGCTGTTTTTT
CDR3aa: CASSLKHTGTGVTGELFF

j_gene: TRBJ2-6
v_gene: TRBV5-6
d_gene: .
abundance: .
CDR3nt: TGTGCCAGCAGCGGGCGCGGGGTTGGGGCCAACGTCCTGACTTTC
CDR3aa: CASSGRGVGANVLTF

j_gene: TRBJ1-4
v_gene: TRBV7-2
d_gene: .
abundance: .
CDR3nt: TGTGCCAGCAGCTTATTCGGGGGGGAAAATGAAAAACTGTTTTTT
CDR3aa: CASSLFGGENEKLFF

j_gene: TRBJ2-6
v_gene: TRBV5-1
d_gene: TRBD1
abundance: .
CDR3nt: TGCGCCAGCAGCTTGATAGGACAGGGGATAACGGGGGCCAACGTCCTGACTTTC
CDR3aa: CASSLIGQGITGANVLTF

j_gene: TRBJ2-2
v_gene: TRBV6-4
d_gene: .
abundance: .
CDR3nt: TGTGCCAGCAGTGACTTACTAGGCGTCGGGGAGCTGTTTTTT
CDR3aa: CASSDLLGVGELFF

j_gene: TRBJ2-2
v_gene: TRBV7-2
d_gene: TRBD1
abundance: .
CDR3nt: TGTGCCAGCAGCCCCCGGACAGGGAGTTCCGGGGAGCTGTTTTTT
CDR3aa: CASSPRTGSSGELFF

j_gene: TRBJ1-5
v_gene: TRBV6-6
d_gene: TRBD1
abundance: .
CDR3nt: TGTGCCAGCAGTATCCAGGGGGAGGGCAATCAGCCCCAGCATTTT
CDR3aa: CASSIQGEGNQPQHF

j_gene: TRBJ1-3
v_gene: TRBV14
d_gene: .
abundance: .
CDR3nt: TGTGCCAGCAGCCAAGATAATCCGGGACTGTCACTCACCATATATTTT
CDR3aa: CASSQDNPGLSLTIYF

j_gene: TRBJ1-4
v_gene: TRBV30
d_gene: TRBD1
abundance: .
CDR3nt: TGTGCCTGGAGTAAGCCGGACAGGGGGCGTGAAAAACTGTTTTTT
CDR3aa: CAWSKPDRGREKLFF

j_gene: TRBJ2-7
v_gene: TRBV5-4
d_gene: TRBD2
abundance: once
CDR3nt: TGTGCCAGCAGCTTGCCTAGCGGGAGATACTACGAGCAGTACTTC
CDR3aa: CASSLPSGRYYEQYF

j_gene: TRBJ2-2
v_gene: TRBV18
d_gene: .
abundance: .
CDR3nt: TGTGCCAGCTCACCATTAATCCGGGAGCTGTTTTTT
CDR3aa: CASSPLIRELFF

j_gene: TRBJ2-3
v_gene: TRBV5-1
d_gene: TRBD1
abundance: .
CDR3nt: TGCGCCAGCAGCTTGATCAAGACAGGGGGCACAGATACGCAGTATTTT
CDR3aa: CASSLIKTGGTDTQYF

j_gene: TRBJ2-3
v_gene: TRBV9
d_gene: .
abundance: .
CDR3nt: TGTGCCAGCAGCGAAACGGGGGATCTCCTGGATACGCAGTATTTT
CDR3aa: CASSETGDLLDTQYF

j_gene: TRBJ1-6
v_gene: TRBV6-5
d_gene: .
abundance: .
CDR3nt: TGTGCCAGCAGTTTCAAGGACAGTGGATCACCCCTCCACTTT
CDR3aa: CASSFKDSGSPLHF

j_gene: TRBJ2-4
v_gene: TRBV11-3
d_gene: .
abundance: .
CDR3nt: TGTGCCAGCAGCTTAGAAATTGTCAGGCTAGCCAAAAACATTCAGTACTTC
CDR3aa: CASSLEIVRLAKNIQYF

j_gene: TRBJ2-5
v_gene: TRBV11-1
d_gene: .
abundance: few
CDR3nt: TGTGCCAGCAGCTTAGAGCCCCTGGGGGGTACGGAGACCCAGTACTTC
CDR3aa: CASSLEPLGGTETQYF

j_gene: TRBJ1-5
v_gene: TRBV28
d_gene: TRBD1
abundance: .
CDR3nt: TGTGCCAGCAGTCGTACGGACAGGGGTACCAATCAGCCCCAGCATTTT
CDR3aa: CASSRTDRGTNQPQHF

j_gene: TRBJ2-5
v_gene: TRBV18
d_gene: TRBD1
abundance: few
CDR3nt: TGTGCCAGCTCACCGTCGGGGACAGCTCAAGAGACCCAGTACTTC
CDR3aa: CASSPSGTAQETQYF

j_gene: TRBJ1-5
v_gene: TRBV18
d_gene: .
abundance: .
CDR3nt: TGTGCCAGCTCACCAACTTTACCGGGGTCCAATCAGCCCCAGCATTTT
CDR3aa: CASSPTLPGSNQPQHF

j_gene: TRBJ2-2
v_gene: TRBV6-4
d_gene: .
abundance: .
CDR3nt: TGTGCCAGCAGTGTTGGGAGGAGCACCGGGGAGCTGTTTTTT
CDR3aa: CASSVGRSTGELFF

j_gene: TRBJ2-7
v_gene: TRBV5-1
d_gene: .
abundance: .
CDR3nt: TGCGCCAGCAGCTTGGCCGAGGAGGGCGACGAGCAGTACTTC
CDR3aa: CASSLAEEGDEQYF

j_gene: TRBJ2-3
v_gene: TRBV7-2
d_gene: TRBD2
abundance: few
CDR3nt: TGTGCCAGCAGCTTACTAGCGGATAGCACAGATACGCAGTATTTT
CDR3aa: CASSLLADSTDTQYF

j_gene: TRBJ1-1
v_gene: TRBV25-1
d_gene: .
abundance: .
CDR3nt: TGTGCCAGCAGCCCCACCGTACAGGTTACTACTGAAGCTTTCTTT
CDR3aa: CASSPTVQVTTEAFF

j_gene: TRBJ2-3
v_gene: TRBV7-2
d_gene: TRBD2
abundance: .
CDR3nt: TGTGCCAGCAGCCCGACTAGCGGGAGGGCACGGGATACGCAGTATTTT
CDR3aa: CASSPTSGRARDTQYF

j_gene: TRBJ1-2
v_gene: TRBV4-1
d_gene: TRBD1
abundance: .
CDR3nt: TGCGCCAGCAGCCAAGGGGACAGGGGGCTTTATGGCTACACCTTC
CDR3aa: CASSQGDRGLYGYTF

j_gene: TRBJ2-1
v_gene: TRBV5-4
d_gene: TRBD1
abundance: .
CDR3nt: TGTGCCAGCAGCTTGACCGGGACAGGGGGCGATGAGCAGTTCTTC
CDR3aa: CASSLTGTGGDEQFF